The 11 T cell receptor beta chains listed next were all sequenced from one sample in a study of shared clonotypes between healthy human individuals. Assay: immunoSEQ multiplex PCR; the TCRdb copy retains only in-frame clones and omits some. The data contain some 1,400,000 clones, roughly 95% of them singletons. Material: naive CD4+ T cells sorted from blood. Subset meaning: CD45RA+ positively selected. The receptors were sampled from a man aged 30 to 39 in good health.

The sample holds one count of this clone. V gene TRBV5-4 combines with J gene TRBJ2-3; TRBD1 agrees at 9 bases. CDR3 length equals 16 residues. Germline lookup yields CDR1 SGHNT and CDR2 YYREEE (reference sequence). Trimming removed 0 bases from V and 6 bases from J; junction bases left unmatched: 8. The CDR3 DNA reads TGTGCCAGCAGCTTGGGAAACAGGGGGCGCGTTGATACGCAGTATTTT. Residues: CASSLGNRGRVDTQYF. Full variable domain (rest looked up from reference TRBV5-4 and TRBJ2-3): ETGVTQSPTHLIKTRGQQVTLRCSSQSGHNTVSWYQQALGQGPQFIFQYYREEENGRGNFPPRFSGLQFPNYSSELNVNALELDDSALYLCASSLGNRGRVDTQYFGPGTRLTVL.

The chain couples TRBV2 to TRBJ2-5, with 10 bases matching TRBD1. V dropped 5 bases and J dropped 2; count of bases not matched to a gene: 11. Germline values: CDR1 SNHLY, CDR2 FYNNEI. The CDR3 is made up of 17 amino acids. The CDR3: CASSSYPGTGVQETQYF. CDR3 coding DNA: TGTGCCAGCAGTTCTTATCCCGGGACAGGGGTACAAGAGACCCAGTACTTC. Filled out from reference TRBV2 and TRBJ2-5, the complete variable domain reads EPEVTQTPSHQVTQMGQEVILRCVPISNHLYFYWYRQILGQKVEFLVSFYNNEISEKSEIFDDQFSVERPDGSNFTLKIRSTKLEDSAMYFCASSSYPGTGVQETQYFGPGTRLLVL.

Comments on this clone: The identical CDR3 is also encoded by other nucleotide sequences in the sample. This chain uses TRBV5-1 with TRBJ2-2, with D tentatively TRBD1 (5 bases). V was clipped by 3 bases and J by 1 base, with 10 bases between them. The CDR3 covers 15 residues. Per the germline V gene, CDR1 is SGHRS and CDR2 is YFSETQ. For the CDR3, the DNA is TGCGCCAGCAGCTCCGCAGGGCAGAACACCGGGGAGCTGTTTTTT. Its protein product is CASSSAGQNTGELFF.

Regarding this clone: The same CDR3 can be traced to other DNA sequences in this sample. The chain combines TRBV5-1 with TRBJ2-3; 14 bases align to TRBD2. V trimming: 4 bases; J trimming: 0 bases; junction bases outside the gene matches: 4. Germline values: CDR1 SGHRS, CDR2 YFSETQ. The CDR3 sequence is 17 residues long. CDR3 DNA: TGCGCCAGCAGCCTAGGGACTAGCGGGAGTAGCACAGATACGCAGTATTTT. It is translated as CASSLGTSGSSTDTQYF.

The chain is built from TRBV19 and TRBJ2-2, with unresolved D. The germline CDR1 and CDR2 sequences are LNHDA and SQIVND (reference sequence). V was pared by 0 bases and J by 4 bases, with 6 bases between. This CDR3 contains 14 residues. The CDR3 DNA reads TGTGCCAGTAGTATAGACGTAAGCACCGGGGAGCTGTTTTTT. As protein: CASSIDVSTGELFF.

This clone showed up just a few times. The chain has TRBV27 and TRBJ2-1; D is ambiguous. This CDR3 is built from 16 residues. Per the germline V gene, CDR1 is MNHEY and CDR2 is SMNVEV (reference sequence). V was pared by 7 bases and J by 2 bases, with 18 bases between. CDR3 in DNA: TGTGCCAGCACCCCTTCCCAAGGCTTGGCCTACAATGAGCAGTTCTTC. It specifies CASTPSQGLAYNEQFF.

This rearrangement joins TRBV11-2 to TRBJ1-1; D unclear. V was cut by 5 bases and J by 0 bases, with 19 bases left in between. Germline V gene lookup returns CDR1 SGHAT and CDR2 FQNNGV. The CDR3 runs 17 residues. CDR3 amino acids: CASSPSGRVILNTEAFF. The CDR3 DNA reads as TGTGCCAGCAGCCCGAGCGGACGGGTGATACTGAACACTGAAGCTTTCTTT.

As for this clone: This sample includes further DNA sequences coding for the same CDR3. The CDR3 DNA reads TGTGCCAGCAGCGTAGGGACTGAGCAGTTCTTC. Encoded protein: CASSVGTEQFF. J is TRBJ2-1 and V is TRBV9; D is unresolved. The V end lost 0 bases, the J end lost 9 bases, and 4 bases lay between the germline ends. Looked up from germline, CDR1 is SGDLS and CDR2 is YYNGEE. This CDR3 contains 11 residues. Drawing the rest from reference TRBV9 and TRBJ2-1, the complete variable domain is DSGVTQTPKHLITATGQRVTLRCSPRSGDLSVYWYQQSLDQGLQFLIQYYNGEERAKGNILERFSAQQFPDLHSELNLSSLELGDSALYFCASSVGTEQFFGPGTRLTVL.

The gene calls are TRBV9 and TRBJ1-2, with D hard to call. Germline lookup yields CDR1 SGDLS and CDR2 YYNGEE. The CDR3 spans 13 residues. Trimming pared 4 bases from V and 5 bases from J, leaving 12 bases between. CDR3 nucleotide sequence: TGTGCCAGCAGCCCAGGTCCCGCGTATGGCTACACCTTC. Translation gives CASSPGPAYGYTF.

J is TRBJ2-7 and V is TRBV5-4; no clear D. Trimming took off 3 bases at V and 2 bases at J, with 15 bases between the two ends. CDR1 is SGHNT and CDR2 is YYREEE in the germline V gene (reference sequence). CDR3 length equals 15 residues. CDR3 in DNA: TGTGCCAGCAGCTATCCGGGTCGTGGGCCCTACGAGCAGTACTTC. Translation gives CASSYPGRGPYEQYF.

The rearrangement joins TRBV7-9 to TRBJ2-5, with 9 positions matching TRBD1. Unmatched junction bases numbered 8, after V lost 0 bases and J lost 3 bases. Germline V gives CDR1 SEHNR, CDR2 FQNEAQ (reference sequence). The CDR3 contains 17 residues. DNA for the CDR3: TGTGCCAGCAGCTTAGCTAGTTCTGGGACAGGGAAAGAGACCCAGTACTTC. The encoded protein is CASSLASSGTGKETQYF.